The next 17 T cell receptor beta chains were all read from a single sample in a study of blood T cell repertoires in COVID-19. Profiled with immunoSEQ multiplex PCR; TCRdb holds only in-frame clones, not every one. The sample has about 130,000 clones, more than 75% seen once; the top ten hold 11%. The sample comprised peripheral blood. The origin of the receptors is a man between 60 and 75 years old who had recovered from COVID-19.

This clone occurred many times. The chain couples TRBV15 to TRBJ2-7; 8 bases are a match to TRBD1. V was clipped by 3 bases and J by 5 bases; unmatched bases: 3. The CDR3 length is 13 residues. Germline assignment: CDR1 LNHNV and CDR2 YYDKDF (reference sequence). The CDR3 bases are TGTGCCACCAGCAGGGACAGGGAGGACGAGCAGTACTTC. Translating gives CATSRDREDEQYF.

The J gene is TRBJ1-5, the V gene TRBV27; 7 bases are shared with TRBD1. The V and J ends lost 3 bases and 6 bases, in that order; junction bases with no gene match: 5. The CDR3 covers 14 residues. Germline loops: CDR1 MNHEY, CDR2 SMNVEV (reference sequence). The DNA of the CDR3 is TGTGCCAGCAGTTTCCGAGGGGGCGTTCAGCCCCAGCATTTT. This translates into CASSFRGGVQPQHF.

V and J are TRBV27 and TRBJ2-2; TRBD1 agrees at 9 bases. With 7 bases clipped from V and 7 bases from J, the junction kept 10 bases outside the gene matches. This CDR3 is built from 15 residues. CDR1 and CDR2 (germline): MNHEY, SMNVEV (reference sequence). Here the CDR3 DNA reads TGTGCCAGCACCCCGGGACAGGGTTTAATCGGGGAGCTGTTTTTT. As protein: CASTPGQGLIGELFF.

The rearrangement joins TRBV7-9 to TRBJ1-4; tentative D call: TRBD1 (5 bases). The CDR3 loop spans 12 amino acids. V was shortened by 3 bases and J by 8 bases, with 7 bases between the two germline ends. Germline assignment: CDR1 SEHNR and CDR2 FQNEAQ (reference sequence). DNA of the CDR3: TGTGCCAGCAGCTTCCAGGGAGAAAAACTGTTTTTT. The encoded protein is CASSFQGEKLFF.

This chain connects TRBV3-1 (or the pseudogene TRBV3-2) to TRBJ2-3; no clear D. The germline CDR1 and CDR2 sequences are LGHDT and YNNKEL (reference sequence). Trimming stripped 1 base from V and 4 bases from J, with 6 bases between. The CDR3 covers 13 residues. This CDR3 is CASSQGLADTQYF. The CDR3 bases are TGTGCCAGCAGCCAAGGGTTAGCAGATACGCAGTATTTT.

The chain joins TRBV28 to TRBJ1-2; perhaps TRBD1 as D (6 bases). In germline, CDR1 is MDHEN, CDR2 SYDVKM. Trimming took 8 bases from V and 3 from J, leaving 13 bases between them. The CDR3 has 13 residues. Written as DNA, the CDR3 is TGTGCCAGCGTACCCGGACAGCACTATGGCTACACCTTC. Protein product: CASVPGQHYGYTF.

J is TRBJ1-2 and V is TRBV7-9; 10 bases map to TRBD1. Germline lookup yields CDR1 SEHNR and CDR2 FQNEAQ (reference sequence). Losses at the gene ends were 5 bases for V and 5 bases for J; bases not matched to a gene: 14. The CDR3 runs to 17 residues. The CDR3 coding sequence is TGTGCCAGCAGCCTTGCACCCGGGACAGGGGTTGGGTATGGCTACACCTTC. Protein: CASSLAPGTGVGYGYTF.

The V and J genes are TRBV18 and TRBJ1-1, with D possibly being TRBD1 (6 bases). Germline CDR1 KGHSH, CDR2 LQKENI. The V end was cut by 4 bases, the J end by 1 base, with 13 bases between. CDR3 size: 15 residues. CDR3 nucleotides: TGTGCCAGCTCACTATTAGACAGGCAGAACACTGAAGCTTTCTTT. Residues: CASSLLDRQNTEAFF.

The gene calls are TRBV5-1 and TRBJ2-7; 9 positions match TRBD1. V lost 4 bases and J lost 6; bases outside the gene matches: 8. The germline V gene has CDR1 SGHRS and CDR2 YFSETQ. CDR3 length: 14 residues. The CDR3: CASSPGQGIGEQYF. The CDR3 DNA sequence: TGCGCCAGCAGCCCCGGACAGGGGATCGGCGAGCAGTACTTC.

This clone was detected only a few times. V is TRBV7-2 and J is TRBJ2-3, with 7 bases lining up with TRBD1. There are 16 residues in the CDR3. The ends lost 0 bases at V and 1 base at J; junction bases unmatched: 4. Germline V gene lookup returns CDR1 SGHTA and CDR2 FQGNSA. The DNA of the CDR3 is TGTGCCAGCAGCTTAGCGCCTACAGGGGGCACAGATACGCAGTATTTT. The encoded protein is CASSLAPTGGTDTQYF.

The J gene is TRBJ1-5, the V gene TRBV18, with TRBD1 identical over 7 bases. Germline values: CDR1 KGHSH, CDR2 LQKENI. V shed 3 bases, J shed 2 bases, and the junction held 4 bases outside the gene matches. The CDR3 contains 15 residues. The CDR3, as DNA: TGTGCCAGCTCACCGGAGACAGGGCGCAATCAGCCCCAGCATTTT. This gives the protein CASSPETGRNQPQHF.

As DNA, the CDR3 is TGTGCCAGCAGCCAACATCTTCGGGGAAACACCATATATTTT. Translating it yields CASSQHLRGNTIYF. The rearrangement uses TRBV14 and TRBJ1-3; no firm D call. Germline lookup yields CDR1 SGHDN and CDR2 FVKESK. This CDR3 has 14 amino acids. V was clipped by 2 bases and J by 4 bases, with 9 bases between them.

This clone was picked up a small number of times. The chain couples TRBV9 to TRBJ2-1, with 9 positions matching TRBD1. V lost 4 bases and J lost 13; bases outside the gene matches: 9. This CDR3 contains 13 residues. Looked up from germline, CDR1 is SGDLS and CDR2 is YYNGEE. CDR3 in DNA: TGTGCCAGCAGCATCACGCCGGGACAGGGTCAGTTCTTC. Its translation is CASSITPGQGQFF.

The chain is built from TRBV9 and TRBJ2-5, with D maybe TRBD2 (7 bases). Germline-derived CDR1 and CDR2 are SGDLS and YYNGEE. Trimming stripped 4 bases from V and 4 bases from J, with 11 bases between. The CDR3 spans 13 residues. As DNA, the CDR3 is TGTGCCAGCAGCCTAGGGGGGGGAGAGACCCAGTACTTC. It yields the protein CASSLGGGETQYF.

V usage is TRBV7-2 and J usage is TRBJ2-2; maybe TRBD2 (6 bases). The V gene lost 2 bases and the J gene lost 1 base, with 14 bases spanning the gap. Germline assignment: CDR1 SGHTA and CDR2 FQGNSA. The CDR3 contains 17 residues. The CDR3 is CASSLSVLGGNTGELFF. For the CDR3, the DNA is TGTGCCAGCAGCTTATCGGTCCTGGGAGGGAACACCGGGGAGCTGTTTTTT.

The rearrangement links TRBV19 to TRBJ1-4; TRBD1 matches 7 bases. After removal of 6 bases from V and 7 bases from J, the junction contained 8 bases not matched to a gene. Germline V gene data show CDR1 as LNHDA and CDR2 as SQIVND (reference sequence). The CDR3 has 14 residues. CDR3 sequence: CASRRTGEAEKLFF. The CDR3 nucleotides read TGTGCCAGTAGGAGGACAGGAGAGGCTGAAAAACTGTTTTTT.

This clone was detected ten times or more. The chain combines TRBV6-5 with TRBJ2-7; TRBD1 might be the D (5 bases). The CDR3 has 11 residues. Germline V gives CDR1 MNHEY, CDR2 SVGAGI. V was pared by 7 bases and J by 6 bases, with 10 bases between. The CDR3 DNA is TGTGCCAGCACCCAGGGCGCCGAGCAGTACTTC. It encodes CASTQGAEQYF.